Listed below are T cell receptor beta chains from one sample, sequenced in a study of shared clonotypes between healthy human individuals. Libraries were prepared by immunoSEQ multiplex PCR; TCRdb keeps only in-frame clonotypes and omits some of them. The sample shows 2 million to 3 million clones, around nine tenths of them seen only once. The sequencing sample was made of naive CD4+ T cells sorted from blood. The receptors originated from a man between 18 and 35 years old in good health. Each CDR3 is given with its conserved first and last residue. Each record gives: V gene, D gene, J gene, clone size, CDR3 protein, CDR3 DNA. D genes are given only for firm matches. Clone sizes are given selectively: once, few, many, or a class where the clone is expanded.

>TRBV11-3|TRBD2|TRBJ2-3|NA
CASSFDLAGTQYF
TGTGCCAGCAGCTTCGACCTAGCGGGAACGCAGTATTTT
>TRBV5-1|NA|TRBJ1-2|NA
CASSSEGNYGYTF
TGCGCCAGCAGCTCGGAGGGAAACTATGGCTACACCTTC
>TRBV11-2|NA|TRBJ1-5|NA
CASSAGRSNQPQHF
TGTGCCAGCAGCGCCGGACGGAGCAATCAGCCCCAGCATTTT
>TRBV6-5|NA|TRBJ1-1|NA
CASSSGGQDTEAFF
TGTGCCAGCAGTTCGGGTGGGCAGGACACTGAAGCTTTCTTT
>TRBV28|NA|TRBJ2-7|NA
CASSRTYEQYF
TGTGCCAGCAGTCGAACCTACGAGCAGTACTTC
>TRBV7-9|NA|TRBJ2-5|NA
CASSLNRETQYF
TGTGCCAGCAGCTTAAATCGGGAGACCCAGTACTTC
>TRBV28|TRBD1|TRBJ1-2|NA
CASNEPGQGNYGYTF
TGTGCCAGCAATGAGCCGGGACAGGGGAACTATGGCTACACCTTC
>TRBV19|TRBD2|TRBJ2-7|NA
CASSIGTSGEVYEQYF
TGTGCCAGTAGTATAGGGACTAGCGGCGAGGTCTACGAGCAGTACTTC
>TRBV10-3|NA|TRBJ2-5|once
CAISDGLLPQETQYF
TGTGCCATCAGTGATGGTCTCCTCCCCCAAGAGACCCAGTACTTC
>TRBV30|TRBD1|TRBJ1-1|NA
CAWSSQGGNTEAFF
TGTGCCTGGAGCTCACAGGGGGGGAACACTGAAGCTTTCTTT
>TRBV18|TRBD1|TRBJ1-1|once
CASSIQGRLEAFF
TGTGCCAGCTCAATACAGGGGAGGCTTGAAGCTTTCTTT
>TRBV4-2|NA|TRBJ1-2|NA
CASSQDAPALRGYTF
TGTGCCAGCAGCCAAGATGCCCCGGCACTTAGGGGCTACACCTTC
>TRBV6-4|TRBD2|TRBJ2-3|NA
CASSEETSSDTQYF
TGTGCCAGCAGTGAGGAGACTAGCTCAGATACGCAGTATTTT
>TRBV19|TRBD1|TRBJ1-2|NA
CASSIFSGGGYTF
TGTGCCAGTAGTATTTTCTCAGGGGGTGGCTACACCTTC
>TRBV2|TRBD2|TRBJ2-1|NA
CASSATSGTSEQFF
TGTGCCAGCAGTGCGACTAGCGGGACAAGTGAGCAGTTCTTC
>TRBV30|NA|TRBJ1-1|NA
CAWSVRANTEAFF
TGTGCCTGGAGTGTACGGGCAAACACTGAAGCTTTCTTT
>TRBV5-8|NA|TRBJ1-2|NA
CASSLNGHGYTF
TGTGCCAGCAGCTTGAACGGGCATGGCTACACCTTC
>TRBV19|TRBD1|TRBJ1-5|NA
CASSPLRGQATRINQPQHF
TGTGCCAGTAGTCCCCTACGGGGACAGGCCACCAGAATCAATCAGCCCCAGCATTTT
>TRBV18|NA|TRBJ2-5|NA
CASSPNQETQYF
TGTGCCAGCTCCCCAAACCAAGAGACCCAGTACTTC
>TRBV4-2|NA|TRBJ1-6|NA
CASSQGGSAYNSPLHF
TGTGCCAGCAGCCAAGGGGGTAGCGCCTATAATTCACCCCTCCACTTT
>TRBV12-5|NA|TRBJ2-6|once
CASGSVGTNGGYGANVLTF
TGTGCTAGTGGTTCCGTTGGTACTAATGGGGGATATGGGGCCAACGTCCTGACTTTC
>TRBV5-8|TRBD1|TRBJ2-7|NA
CASSSPGQQTYEQYF
TGTGCCAGCAGCTCACCGGGACAGCAAACCTACGAGCAGTACTTC
>TRBV5-1|NA|TRBJ2-5|NA
CASSLKGETQYF
TGCGCCAGCAGCTTGAAAGGGGAGACCCAGTACTTC
>TRBV7-2|TRBD1|TRBJ1-4|NA
CASSFRDRLGKLFF
TGTGCCAGCAGCTTCCGGGACAGGCTAGGAAAACTGTTTTTT
>TRBV11-2|NA|TRBJ2-7|NA
CASGGGWEQYF
TGTGCCAGCGGGGGGGGCTGGGAGCAGTACTTC
>TRBV2|TRBD1|TRBJ1-3|NA
CASSSRDSSGNTIYF
TGTGCCAGCAGTAGTCGGGACAGCTCTGGAAACACCATATATTTT
>TRBV2|NA|TRBJ2-5|NA
CASSGTPRLETQYF
TGTGCCAGCAGCGGGACACCCCGGTTGGAGACCCAGTACTTC
>TRBV7-9|NA|TRBJ1-4|NA
CASSLGGPATNEKLFF
TGTGCCAGCAGCTTAGGAGGGCCAGCAACTAATGAAAAACTGTTTTTT
>TRBV19|NA|TRBJ1-1|few
CATSNPSRTEAFF
TGTGCCACCAGTAACCCAAGTCGGACTGAAGCTTTCTTT